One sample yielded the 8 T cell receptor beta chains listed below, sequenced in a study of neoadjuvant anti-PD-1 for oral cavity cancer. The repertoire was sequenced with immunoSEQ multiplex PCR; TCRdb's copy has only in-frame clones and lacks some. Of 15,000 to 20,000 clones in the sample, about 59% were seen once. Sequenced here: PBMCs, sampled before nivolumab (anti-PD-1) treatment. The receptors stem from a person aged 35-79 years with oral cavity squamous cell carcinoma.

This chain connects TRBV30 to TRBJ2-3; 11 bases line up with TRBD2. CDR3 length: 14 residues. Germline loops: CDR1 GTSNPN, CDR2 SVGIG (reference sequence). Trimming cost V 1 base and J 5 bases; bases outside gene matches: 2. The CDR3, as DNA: TGTGCCTGGAGTGCTAGCGGGAGGTTAGATACGCAGTATTTT. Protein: CAWSASGRLDTQYF.

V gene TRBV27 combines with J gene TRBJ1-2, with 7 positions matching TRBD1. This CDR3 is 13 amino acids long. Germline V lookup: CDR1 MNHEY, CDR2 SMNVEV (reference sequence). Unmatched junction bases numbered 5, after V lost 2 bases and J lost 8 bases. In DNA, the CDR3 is TGTGCCAGCAGTTTAGGGGCAGGGGGGGGCTACACCTTC. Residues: CASSLGAGGGYTF.

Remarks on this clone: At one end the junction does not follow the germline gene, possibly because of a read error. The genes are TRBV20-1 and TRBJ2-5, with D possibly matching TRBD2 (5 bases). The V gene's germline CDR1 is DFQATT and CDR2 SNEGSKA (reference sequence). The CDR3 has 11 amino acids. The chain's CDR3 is CSAAGVASKDF. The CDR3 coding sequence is TGCAGTGCTGCTGGGGTGGCTAGCAAAGACTTC.

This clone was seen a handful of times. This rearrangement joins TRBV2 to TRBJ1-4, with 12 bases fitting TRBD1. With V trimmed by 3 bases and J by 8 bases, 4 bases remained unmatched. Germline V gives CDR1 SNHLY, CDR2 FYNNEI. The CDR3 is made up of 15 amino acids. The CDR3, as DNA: TGTGCCAGCAGTGAGGGACAGGGGGCGAACGAAAAACTGTTTTTT. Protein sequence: CASSEGQGANEKLFF.

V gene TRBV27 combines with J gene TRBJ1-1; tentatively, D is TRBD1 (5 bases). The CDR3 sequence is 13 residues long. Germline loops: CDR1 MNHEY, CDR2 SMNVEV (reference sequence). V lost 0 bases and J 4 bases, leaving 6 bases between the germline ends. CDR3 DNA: TGTGCCAGCAGTTTATCGGGGGGCACTGAAGCTTTCTTT. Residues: CASSLSGGTEAFF.

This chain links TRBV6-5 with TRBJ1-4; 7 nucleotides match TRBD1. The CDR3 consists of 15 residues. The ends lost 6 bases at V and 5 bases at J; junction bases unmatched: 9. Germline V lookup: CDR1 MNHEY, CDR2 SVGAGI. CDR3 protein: CASRSGQPGNEKLFF. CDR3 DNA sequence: TGTGCCAGCAGGTCGGGACAGCCGGGAAATGAAAAACTGTTTTTT.

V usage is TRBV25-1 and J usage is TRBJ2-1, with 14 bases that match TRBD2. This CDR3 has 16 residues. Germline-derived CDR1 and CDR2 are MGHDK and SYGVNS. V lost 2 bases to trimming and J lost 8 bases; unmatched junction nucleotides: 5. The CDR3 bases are TGTGCCAGCAGTGAACCGGGACTAGCGGGAGACGATGAGCAGTTCTTC. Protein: CASSEPGLAGDDEQFF.

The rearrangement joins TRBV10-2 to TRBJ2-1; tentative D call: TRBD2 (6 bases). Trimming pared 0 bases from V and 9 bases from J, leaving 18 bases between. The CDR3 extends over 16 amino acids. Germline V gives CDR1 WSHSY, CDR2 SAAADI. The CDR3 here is CASSESIGGSQGEQFF. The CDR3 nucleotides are TGCGCCAGCAGTGAGTCGATCGGGGGATCTCAGGGTGAGCAGTTCTTC.